Listed here is a single T cell receptor (beta chain). Data came from immunoSEQ multiplex PCR; TCRdb stores just in-frame clones and leaves some out. The sample holds 200,000 to 250,000 clones, 65% to 85% seen once. V shed 9 bases, J shed 0 bases, and the junction held 6 bases outside the gene matches. Per germline, CDR1 KGHDR and CDR2 SFDVKD. The CDR3 spans 14 residues. This entry belongs to a study of blood T cell repertoires in COVID-19. This chain uses TRBV24-1 with TRBJ1-1; TRBD1 agrees at 7 bases. Source material: peripheral blood. The receptor was isolated from a woman under 40 with COVID-19, enrolled during active disease. CDR3 protein: CATGLQGLNTEAFF. CDR3 nucleotides: TGTGCCACCGGTTTACAGGGGTTGAACACTGAAGCTTTCTTT.